These 17 T cell receptor beta chains came from one sample sequenced in a study of T cell responses to AZD1222 COVID-19 vaccine (dated by TCRdb to the early 2020s). Libraries were made using the immunoSEQ multiplex PCR assay. The immuneACCESS repertoire file appears here via TCRdb, limited to in-frame rearrangements. These files lack a portion of the clones; in checked studies, under half of the deficit traces to unresolved V genes, and the cause of the others is not known. Counted in this sample were under 50,000 clones; 80% of them appeared once. The top ten clones comprise roughly a fifth of the sample. According to the study, the label for this sample's time point signals: about 28 days (+/-7) after the second vaccine dose. The intended sense of this specimen's treatment or condition label: meningococcal conjugate vaccine given as trial control. Sample: peripheral blood, taken 28 days after the second dose of the MenACWY control vaccine. These TCRs come from an adult who received the MenACWY meningococcal vaccine as a control.

V is TRBV18 and J is TRBJ1-2; no firm D call. The germline gives CDR1 KGHSH, CDR2 LQKENI. The V end was cut by 4 bases, the J end by 0 bases, with 9 bases between. This CDR3 has 14 amino acids. As DNA, the CDR3 is TGTGCCAGCTCACAGCAAGAGACTAACTATGGCTACACCTTC. Its translation is CASSQQETNYGYTF.

V usage is TRBV19 and J usage is TRBJ1-2; possibly TRBD1 for D (6 bases). The germline V gene has CDR1 LNHDA and CDR2 SQIVND (reference sequence). CDR3 length: 12 amino acids. V was cut by 11 bases and J by 8 bases, with 18 bases left in between. The CDR3 protein is CAVQGLHPGYTF. The CDR3 nucleotides read TGTGCCGTTCAGGGGCTCCACCCGGGCTACACCTTC.

The chain has TRBV18 and TRBJ1-2; the D gene is possibly TRBD1 (5 bases). Germline loops: CDR1 KGHSH, CDR2 LQKENI. V was cut by 5 bases and J by 4 bases, with 20 bases left in between. The CDR3 consists of 16 residues. Here the CDR3 reads CASSGKRDAKFYGYTF. The CDR3 bases are TGTGCCAGCTCAGGAAAAAGGGACGCTAAATTCTATGGCTACACCTTC.

The CDR3 spells CASSSQGTFNNEQFF. The CDR3 DNA sequence: TGTGCCAGCAGCTCACAAGGGACTTTCAACAATGAGCAGTTCTTC. The V gene is TRBV7-2, the J gene TRBJ2-1; tentatively, D is TRBD2 (6 bases). This CDR3 contains 15 residues. V lost 4 bases, J lost 5 bases, and 15 bases lay in between. Germline CDR1 and CDR2: SGHTA and FQGNSA.

This clone was observed a handful of times. This chain joins TRBV2 and TRBJ1-6; the match to TRBD1 covers 7 bases. The ends lost 10 bases at V and 9 bases at J; junction bases unmatched: 9. The CDR3 is made up of 13 amino acids. Germline assignment: CDR1 SNHLY and CDR2 FYNNEI. The DNA for the CDR3 is TGTGCCACCAGGGGGGAGGAGAGTTCACCCCTCCACTTT. It encodes CATRGEESSPLHF.

This chain links TRBV18 with TRBJ1-1, with TRBD1 as a possible D gene (5 bases). CDR1 is KGHSH and CDR2 is LQKENI in the germline V gene. V was clipped by 3 bases and J by 0 bases, with 8 bases between them. The CDR3 is 14 amino acids. CDR3 in DNA: TGTGCCAGCTCACCGAGGGGAATGAACACTGAAGCTTTCTTT. Its translation is CASSPRGMNTEAFF.

V is TRBV27 and J is TRBJ1-2; D ambiguous. This CDR3 comprises 14 residues. Germline V gene data show CDR1 as MNHEY and CDR2 as SMNVEV (reference sequence). V lost 1 base to trimming and J lost 6 bases, with 12 bases between them. CDR3 region: CASSLLGQHHGYTF. The DNA of the CDR3 is TGTGCCAGCAGTTTATTAGGCCAGCACCATGGCTACACCTTC.

This clone was detected a few times. The chain has TRBV21-1 and TRBJ1-1. TRBV21-1 is an annotated pseudogene. The CDR3 totals 16 residues. CDR3 in amino acids: CASSKEGRGLGTEAFF. CDR3 in DNA: TGTGCCAGCAGCAAAGAAGGGAGGGGCCTGGGGACTGAAGCTTTCTTT.

The chain recombines TRBV5-1 with TRBJ1-2, with D unresolved. Trimming took off 5 bases at V and 7 bases at J, with 15 bases between the two ends. This CDR3 has 13 residues. Germline V lookup: CDR1 SGHRS, CDR2 YFSETQ. The CDR3, as DNA: TGCGCCAGCAGGCCTGGACCGCAAGGTGGCTACACCTTC. It specifies CASRPGPQGGYTF.

This chain connects TRBV30 to TRBJ1-3; D is undetermined. Trimming pared 3 bases from V and 7 bases from J, leaving 13 bases between. CDR3 length: 13 amino acids. CDR1 GTSNPN and CDR2 SVGIG come from the germline V gene (reference sequence). CDR3 nucleotides: TGTGCCTGGAGAAATAGCCTGTCCAACACCATATATTTT. Translating it yields CAWRNSLSNTIYF.

J is TRBJ1-2 and V is TRBV6-2 or TRBV6-3; D is uncertain. The CDR3 extends over 14 amino acids. Germline-derived CDR1 and CDR2 are MNHEY and SVGEGT. V dropped 0 bases and J dropped 4 bases, with 9 bases sitting between them. In DNA, the CDR3 is TGTGCCAGCAGTTACTCGACACAGTCCTATGGCTACACCTTC. Protein product: CASSYSTQSYGYTF.

The genes are TRBV10-1 and TRBJ2-2; D gene ambiguous. V gave up 4 bases and J gave up 6 bases, with 9 bases separating them. This CDR3 spans 13 amino acids. The germline V gene encodes CDR1 WNHNN and CDR2 SYGVQD (reference sequence). CDR3 coding DNA: TGCGCCAGCAGTGGGGTCAGCTCCGGGGAGCTGTTTTTT. This gives the protein CASSGVSSGELFF.

The chain employs TRBV9 and TRBJ2-1; possible D gene TRBD2, 6 bases. Per germline, CDR1 SGDLS and CDR2 YYNGEE. Trimming removed 4 bases from V and 9 bases from J, with 17 bases in between. This CDR3 region has 14 residues. CDR3 nucleotides: TGTGCCAGCAGCCCCTATTATGGGGGGTCTGAGCAGTTCTTC. This gives the protein CASSPYYGGSEQFF.

This chain uses TRBV11-2 with TRBJ1-1; the match to TRBD1 covers 7 bases. CDR3 length: 16 amino acids. Germline trimming cut 1 base from V and 0 bases from J; bases unmatched to any gene: 5. In germline, CDR1 is SGHAT, CDR2 FQNNGV. CDR3 DNA sequence: TGTGCCAGCAGCTTAGGAAACAGGGGCCTGAACACTGAAGCTTTCTTT. Protein: CASSLGNRGLNTEAFF.

The rearrangement links TRBV10-3 to TRBJ2-7; D not certain. Germline lookup yields CDR1 ENHRY and CDR2 SYGVKD. V shed 6 bases and J shed 3 bases, with 15 bases lying between them. This CDR3 region has 14 residues. The CDR3 DNA reads as TGTGCCATCAGCGCCTCTGCTATACTCTACGAGCAGTACTTC. Translation gives CAISASAILYEQYF.

The CDR3 DNA reads as TGTGCCAGCAGCCCAAGGACTAGCGGGAGCGATGAGCAGTTCTTC. It yields the protein CASSPRTSGSDEQFF. The chain carries TRBV3-1 (or the pseudogene TRBV3-2) and TRBJ2-1, with 13 bases identical to TRBD2. The ends lost 4 bases at V and 8 bases at J; junction bases unmatched: 5. The CDR3 has 15 residues. CDR1 is LGHDT and CDR2 is YNNKEL in the germline V gene (reference sequence).

The V gene is TRBV5-1, the J gene TRBJ2-5, with TRBD1 as a possible D gene (6 bases). V was shortened by 4 bases and J by 2 bases, with 21 bases between the two germline ends. Germline values: CDR1 SGHRS, CDR2 YFSETQ. The CDR3 is made up of 17 amino acids. In DNA, the CDR3 is TGCGCCAGCAGCCGCAGCACCACAGGGATCGAACAAGAGACCCAGTACTTC. Its protein product is CASSRSTTGIEQETQYF.